Below are 5 T cell receptor beta chains sequenced from a single sample in a study of blood T cell repertoires in COVID-19. Clones were sequenced by immunoSEQ multiplex PCR, and TCRdb holds only the in-frame ones, with some missing. The repertoire holds approximately 280,000 clones, more than 85% seen once, with roughly 4.8% in the top ten. The sequencing input was peripheral blood. The origin of the receptors is a man aged 35-49 years with acute or convalescent COVID-19.

This clone was recorded once. The chain employs TRBV2 and TRBJ1-2; D gene unclear. Germline V gene sequence: CDR1 SNHLY, CDR2 FYNNEI. V shed 4 bases and J shed 7 bases, with 10 bases lying between them. CDR3 length: 12 amino acids. The CDR3 nucleotides read TGTGCCAGCAGTGGGGCAGTTGCTGGCTACACCTTC. Protein sequence: CASSGAVAGYTF.

This chain links TRBV12-5 with TRBJ1-2; D is perhaps TRBD1 (5 bases). Trimming pared 1 base from V and 2 bases from J, leaving 8 bases between. The CDR3 is made up of 14 amino acids. Germline CDR1 LGHNT, CDR2 FRNRAP. The CDR3, as DNA: TGTGCTAGTGGTTTGGCGACAGCCAACTATGGCTACACCTTC. It translates to CASGLATANYGYTF.

The chain joins TRBV9 to TRBJ2-2; no clear D. Germline loops: CDR1 SGDLS, CDR2 YYNGEE. The CDR3 consists of 16 residues. V lost 0 bases to trimming and J lost 2 bases, with 11 bases between them. The CDR3 DNA sequence: TGTGCCAGCAGCGTAGGGTTCCGAGATAACACCGGGGAGCTGTTTTTT. Its translation is CASSVGFRDNTGELFF. The full variable domain, in which reference TRBV9 and TRBJ2-2 provide the parts outside the CDR3, is DSGVTQTPKHLITATGQRVTLRCSPRSGDLSVYWYQQSLDQGLQFLIQYYNGEERAKGNILERFSAQQFPDLHSELNLSSLELGDSALYFCASSVGFRDNTGELFFGEGSRLTVL.

The CDR3 region is CAGSDTDRDGYTF. In nucleotides, the CDR3 is TGTGCCGGATCCGACACGGATAGAGATGGCTACACCTTC. The chain has TRBV11-2 and TRBJ1-2; D ambiguous. Germline loops: CDR1 SGHAT, CDR2 FQNNGV. This CDR3 region has 13 residues. Trimming stripped 11 bases from V and 6 bases from J, with 19 bases between.

The CDR3 loop reads CASSIAGGEKLFF. CDR3 coding DNA: TGTGCCAGTAGTATTGCAGGGGGCGAAAAACTGTTTTTT. The chain links TRBV19 to TRBJ1-4, with 8 bases identical to TRBD1. Germline V CDR1 and CDR2: LNHDA, SQIVND (reference sequence). The V and J ends lost 3 bases and 8 bases, in that order; junction bases with no gene match: 2. The CDR3 covers 13 residues.